This TCR beta chain comes out of a study of metastatic and nonmetastatic thyroid tumors. About the study: Repertoire comparisons spanned blood and tumor or nodule tissue from malignant and benign thyroid patients. Study findings and constraints: Reportedly, malignant thyroid tumors had significantly higher TCR beta diversity than benign nodules, in blood and tumor.

This clone was found a few times. The antigen is unknown. Study processing details: The authors used CDR3 differences across clinicopathological groups to build a distant-metastasis classifier for papillary thyroid cancer. TCRdb re-called the PCR reads via MiXCR. These V and J calls originate from TCRdb's pipeline instead of the authors' own analysis. This repertoire shows tens of thousands of clones, roughly 28% found once; its top ten account for 9.5% to 13%. Germline values: CDR1 DFQATT, CDR2 SNEGSKA (reference sequence). This CDR3 is built from 12 residues. Treatment of any kind had been given to no patient before thyroid surgery.

Sequenced input: blood. This chain uses TRBV20-1 with TRBJ1-5, with TRBD1 identical over 7 bases. The clonotype comes from a male donor with papillary thyroid cancer or a benign thyroid nodule (not recorded which). Some clones in this sample may be carry-over from other donors' samples. The DNA of the CDR3 is TGCAGCCCGGGACAGTCCAATCAGCCCCAGCATTTT. This encodes CSPGQSNQPQHF.